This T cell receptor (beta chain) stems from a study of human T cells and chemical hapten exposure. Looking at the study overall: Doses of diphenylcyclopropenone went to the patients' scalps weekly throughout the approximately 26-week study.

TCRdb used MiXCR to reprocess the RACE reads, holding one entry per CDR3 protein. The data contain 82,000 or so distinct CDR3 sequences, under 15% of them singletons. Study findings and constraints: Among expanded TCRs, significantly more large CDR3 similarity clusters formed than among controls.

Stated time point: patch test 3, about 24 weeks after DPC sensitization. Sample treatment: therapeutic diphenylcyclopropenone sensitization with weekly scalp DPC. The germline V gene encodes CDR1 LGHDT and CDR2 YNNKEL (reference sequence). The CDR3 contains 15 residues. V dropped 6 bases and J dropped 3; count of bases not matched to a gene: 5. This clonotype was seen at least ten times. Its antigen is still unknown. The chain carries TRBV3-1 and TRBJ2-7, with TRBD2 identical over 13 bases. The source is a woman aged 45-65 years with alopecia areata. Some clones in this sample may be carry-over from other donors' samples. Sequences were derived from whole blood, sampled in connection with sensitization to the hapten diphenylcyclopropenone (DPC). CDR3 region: CASSLGLAGLYEQYF. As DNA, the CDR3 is TGTGCCAGCAGTCTGGGACTAGCGGGGCTCTACGAGCAGTACTTC.